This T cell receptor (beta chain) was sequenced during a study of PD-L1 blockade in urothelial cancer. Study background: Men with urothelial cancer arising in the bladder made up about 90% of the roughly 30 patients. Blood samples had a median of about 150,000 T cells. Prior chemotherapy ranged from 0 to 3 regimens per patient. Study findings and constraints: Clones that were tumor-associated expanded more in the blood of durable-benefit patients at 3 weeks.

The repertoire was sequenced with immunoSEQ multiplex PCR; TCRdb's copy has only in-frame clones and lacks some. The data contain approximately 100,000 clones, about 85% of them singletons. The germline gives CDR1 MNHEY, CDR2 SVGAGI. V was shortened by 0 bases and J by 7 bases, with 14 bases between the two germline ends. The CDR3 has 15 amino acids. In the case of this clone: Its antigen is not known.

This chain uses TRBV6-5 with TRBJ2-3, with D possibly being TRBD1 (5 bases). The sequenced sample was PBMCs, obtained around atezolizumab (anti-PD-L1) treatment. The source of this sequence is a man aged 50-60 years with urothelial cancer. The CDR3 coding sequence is TGTGCCAGCAGTTACTCGATCTCCGACAGATATACGCAGTATTTT. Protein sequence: CASSYSISDRYTQYF.